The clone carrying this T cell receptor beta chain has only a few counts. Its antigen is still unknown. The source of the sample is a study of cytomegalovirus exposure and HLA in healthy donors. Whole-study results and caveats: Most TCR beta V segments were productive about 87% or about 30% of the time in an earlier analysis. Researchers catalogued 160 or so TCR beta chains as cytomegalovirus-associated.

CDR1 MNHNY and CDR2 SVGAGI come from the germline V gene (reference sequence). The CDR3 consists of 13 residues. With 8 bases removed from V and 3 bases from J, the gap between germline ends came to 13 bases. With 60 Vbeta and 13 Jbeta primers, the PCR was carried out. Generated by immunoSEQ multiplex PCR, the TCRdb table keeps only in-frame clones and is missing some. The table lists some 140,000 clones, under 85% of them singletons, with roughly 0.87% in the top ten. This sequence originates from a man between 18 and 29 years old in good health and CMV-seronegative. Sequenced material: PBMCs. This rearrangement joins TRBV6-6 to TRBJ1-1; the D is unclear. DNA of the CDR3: TGTGCCAGCTGTATTAGAGGGCACACTGAAGCTTTCTTT. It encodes CASCIRGHTEAFF.